What follows are 13 T cell receptor beta chains derived from one specimen sequenced in a study of blood T cells in healthy people across ages. A second PCR of about 7 to 12 cycles used a sample-barcoded 5' primer and a J-beta primer mix. TCRdb re-called the 5' RACE reads through MiXCR, storing one row per CDR3 protein. Among about 780,000 distinct CDR3 sequences listed, approximately 59% were seen once. The sample taken for sequencing was blood. These receptors were taken from a man aged 25 to 45 in good health.

This clonotype was counted only a few times. The chain couples TRBV27 to TRBJ2-5; D is possibly TRBD2 (7 bases). V was pared by 5 bases and J by 5 bases, with 24 bases between. Germline V gene sequence: CDR1 MNHEY, CDR2 SMNVEV (reference sequence). CDR3 length: 17 residues. The CDR3 sequence is CASSRGGIALLGETQYF. For the CDR3, the DNA is TGTGCCAGCAGTAGGGGGGGAATCGCCCTCCTCGGGGAGACCCAGTACTTC.

This chain joins TRBV12-3 or TRBV12-4 and TRBJ1-6; 10 positions match TRBD1. V shed 4 bases, J shed 5 bases, and the junction held 2 bases outside the gene matches. The CDR3 has 15 residues. The CDR3 reads CASSWDRGDNSPLHF. In DNA, the CDR3 is TGTGCCAGCAGTTGGGACAGGGGTGATAATTCACCCCTCCACTTT.

Only a few counts were recorded for this clonotype. The chain couples TRBV29-1 to TRBJ2-7; no reliable D call. CDR1 and CDR2 from the germline V gene are SQVTM and ANQGSEA. Trimming took 1 base from V and 2 from J, leaving 15 bases between them. The CDR3 has 15 amino acids. The CDR3 is CSVEGGKGIPYEQYF. The CDR3, as DNA: TGCAGCGTTGAAGGTGGTAAAGGAATCCCCTACGAGCAGTACTTC.

Turning to this clonotype: Because it lacks the conserved phenylalanine or tryptophan at the end, this CDR3 is likely a read error. V and J are TRBV4-3 and TRBJ2-1; 8 bases fit TRBD1. Per germline, CDR1 LGHNA and CDR2 YSLEER. This CDR3 comprises 17 residues. Trimming took 3 bases from V and 4 from J; bases not matched to a gene: 11. The DNA for the CDR3 is TGCGCCAGCAGCCACCTGACGGGACAGGAAACGTACAATGAGCAGTTCTTG. Translated, it gives CASSHLTGQETYNEQFL.

This clonotype was counted only a few times. J is TRBJ2-7 and V is TRBV9; D call uncertain. Germline CDR1 is SGDLS and CDR2 is YYNGEE. Trimming removed 0 bases at V and 6 bases at J, with 7 bases between. The CDR3 has 12 residues. This chain's CDR3 is CASSVDSSEQYF. As DNA, the CDR3 is TGTGCCAGCAGCGTAGATAGTAGCGAGCAGTACTTC. The variable domain in full, completed from reference TRBV9 and TRBJ2-7, reads DSGVTQTPKHLITATGQRVTLRCSPRSGDLSVYWYQQSLDQGLQFLIQYYNGEERAKGNILERFSAQQFPDLHSELNLSSLELGDSALYFCASSVDSSEQYFGPGTRLTVT.

In this sample, this clonotype turned up a few times. The V call is TRBV6-5, the J call TRBJ1-2; D unclear. The CDR3 is made up of 14 amino acids. The germline V gene has CDR1 MNHEY and CDR2 SVGAGI. V was clipped by 6 bases and J by 5 bases, with 16 bases between them. CDR3 amino acids: CASSPTPEGYGYTF. In DNA, the CDR3 is TGTGCCAGCAGCCCGACCCCCGAGGGTTATGGCTACACCTTC.

V usage is TRBV11-1 and J usage is TRBJ2-5; either TRBD1 or TRBD2 may supply D (6 bases each). This CDR3 has 15 residues. Trimming shortened V by 5 bases and J by 2 bases, and 15 bases separated the two germline ends. The germline CDR1 and CDR2 sequences are SGHAT and FQDESV (reference sequence). CDR3 nucleotides: TGTGCCAGCAGCGTAAGGGGGGCTGATCAAGAGACCCAGTACTTC. Protein: CASSVRGADQETQYF.

This clonotype has at least ten counts. The J gene is TRBJ2-1, the V gene TRBV7-3, with TRBD2 as a possible D gene (5 bases). The CDR3 has 15 amino acids. Trimming cost V 4 bases and J 0 bases, with 10 bases left between them. Germline CDR1 and CDR2: SGHTA and FQGTGA. The CDR3 protein is CASSSLAGSYNEQFF. The CDR3 bases are TGTGCCAGCAGCTCCCTCGCGGGCTCCTACAATGAGCAGTTCTTC.

The chain couples TRBV29-1 to TRBJ1-1; D call uncertain. Germline assignment: CDR1 SQVTM and CDR2 ANQGSEA. Trimming cost V 6 bases and J 4 bases, with 9 bases left between them. This CDR3 is 11 amino acids long. The CDR3 nucleotides read TGCAGCGTGGTTGTAGGCACTGAAGCTTTCTTT. It encodes CSVVVGTEAFF.

This chain joins TRBV29-1 and TRBJ1-2; 9 bases map to TRBD1. V lost 2 bases, J lost 4 bases, and 8 bases stayed unmatched. CDR1 is SQVTM and CDR2 is ANQGSEA in the germline V gene. CDR3 length: 15 residues. The DNA of the CDR3 is TGCAGCGTTGAATCCGGATCGGACAGGGGCTATGGCTACACCTTC. This gives the protein CSVESGSDRGYGYTF.

This rearrangement joins TRBV9 to TRBJ2-7; tentatively, D is TRBD2 (6 bases). This CDR3 region has 14 residues. Germline-derived CDR1 and CDR2 are SGDLS and YYNGEE. V lost 0 bases and J 2 bases, leaving 9 bases between the germline ends. CDR3 coding DNA: TGTGCCAGCAGCGTAGATGGACTACCCTACGAGCAGTACTTC. Amino acids: CASSVDGLPYEQYF.

The chain couples TRBV29-1 to TRBJ2-1; maybe TRBD1 (6 bases). This CDR3 comprises 14 residues. V lost 5 bases to trimming and J lost 0 bases, with 11 bases between them. The germline gives CDR1 SQVTM, CDR2 ANQGSEA. In DNA, the CDR3 is TGCAGCGTTAAGACAGGCAGCTCCTACAATGAGCAGTTCTTC. Its translation is CSVKTGSSYNEQFF.

The gene calls are TRBV29-1 and TRBJ2-3; D perhaps matches TRBD2 (5 bases). Germline CDR1 SQVTM, CDR2 ANQGSEA. Trimming took 7 bases from V and 1 from J, leaving 18 bases between them. The CDR3 totals 15 residues. CDR3 sequence: CSASSQDGGTDTQYF. In nucleotides, the CDR3 is TGCAGCGCCTCCAGCCAGGACGGGGGCACAGATACGCAGTATTTT.